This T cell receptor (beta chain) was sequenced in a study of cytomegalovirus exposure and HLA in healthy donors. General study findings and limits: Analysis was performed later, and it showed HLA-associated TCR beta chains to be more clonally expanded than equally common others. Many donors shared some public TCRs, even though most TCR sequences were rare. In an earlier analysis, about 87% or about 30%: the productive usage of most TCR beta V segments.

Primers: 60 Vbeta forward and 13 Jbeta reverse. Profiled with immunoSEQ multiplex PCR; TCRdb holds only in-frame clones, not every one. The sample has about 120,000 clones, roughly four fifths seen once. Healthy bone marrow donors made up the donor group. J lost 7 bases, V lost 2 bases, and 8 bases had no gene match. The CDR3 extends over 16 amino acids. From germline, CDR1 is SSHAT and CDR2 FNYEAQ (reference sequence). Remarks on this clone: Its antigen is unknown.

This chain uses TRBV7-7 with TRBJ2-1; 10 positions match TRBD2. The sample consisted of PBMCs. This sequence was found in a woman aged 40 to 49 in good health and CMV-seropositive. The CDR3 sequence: CASSLRLAGALNEQFF. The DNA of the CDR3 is TGTGCCAGCAGCTTACGGCTAGCGGGGGCCTTGAATGAGCAGTTCTTC.